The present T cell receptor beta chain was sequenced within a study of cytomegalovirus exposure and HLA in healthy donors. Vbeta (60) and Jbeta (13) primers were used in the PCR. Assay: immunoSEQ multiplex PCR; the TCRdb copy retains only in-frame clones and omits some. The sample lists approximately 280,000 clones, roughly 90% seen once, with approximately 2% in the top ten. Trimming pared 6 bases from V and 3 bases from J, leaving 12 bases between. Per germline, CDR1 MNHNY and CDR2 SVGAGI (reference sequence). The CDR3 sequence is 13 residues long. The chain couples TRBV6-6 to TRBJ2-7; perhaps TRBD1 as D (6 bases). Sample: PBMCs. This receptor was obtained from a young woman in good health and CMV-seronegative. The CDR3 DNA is TGTGCCAGCAGCCACAGGGTCCGCTACGAGCAGTACTTC. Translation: CASSHRVRYEQYF.